Given below is one T cell receptor beta chain in context. The antigen remains unidentified. The CDR3 spans 18 residues. Germline V lookup: CDR1 SEHNR, CDR2 FQNEAQ (reference sequence). The trim removed 4 bases at V and 1 base at J, leaving 15 bases unmatched. The data stem from a study of cytomegalovirus exposure and HLA in healthy donors. Study-wide results and caveats: Exclusion applied to some V segments, including TRBV6-2 and TRBV6-3, as they were indistinguishable.

This PCR relied on a set of 60 Vbeta primers and 13 Jbeta primers. Here immunoSEQ multiplex PCR was the method, and the copy in TCRdb shows in-frame clones only, minus some. The table has around 200,000 clones, around 79% seen once; the top ten hold 1.5% to 2%. J is TRBJ1-2 and V is TRBV7-9; 7 bases are a match to TRBD1. The clonotype originates from a woman aged 18-29 years in good health and CMV-seronegative. The material sequenced was PBMCs. The CDR3 bases are TGTGCCAGCAGCTCCCTCGGCAGGGGGAAAACATTTAACTATGGCTACACCTTC. It translates to CASSSLGRGKTFNYGYTF.